This T cell receptor beta chain was recovered during a study of T cells after somatic rescue of genetic block. The CDR3 loop spans 14 amino acids. Germline V gene sequence: CDR1 LNHDA, CDR2 SQIVND (reference sequence). Trimming cost V 5 bases and J 7 bases, with 17 bases left between them. The data were produced by immunoSEQ multiplex PCR, yet TCRdb's version contains in-frame clones alone and is incomplete. In the table there are 14,000 to 15,000 clones, approximately 75% of which are singletons. The sequenced sample consisted of peripheral blood mononuclear cells (PBMCs). The receptor's source is a boy aged 5 to 17. This chain connects TRBV19 to TRBJ2-5, with D possibly being TRBD2 (5 bases). The CDR3 spells CASSPGGRPRTQYF. CDR3 sequence (DNA): TGTGCCAGTAGTCCAGGAGGCAGGCCTCGGACCCAGTACTTC.